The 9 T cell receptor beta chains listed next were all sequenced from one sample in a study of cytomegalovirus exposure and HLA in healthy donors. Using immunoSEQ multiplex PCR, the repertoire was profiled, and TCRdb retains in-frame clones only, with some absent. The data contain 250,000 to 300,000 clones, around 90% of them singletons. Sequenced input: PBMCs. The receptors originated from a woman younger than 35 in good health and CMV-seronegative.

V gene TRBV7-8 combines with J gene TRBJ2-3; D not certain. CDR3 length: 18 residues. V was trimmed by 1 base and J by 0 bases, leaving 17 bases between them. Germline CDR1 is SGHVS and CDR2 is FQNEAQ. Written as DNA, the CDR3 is TGTGCCAGCAGCTTAGACTCTCTACAGTTGGCGAGCACAGATACGCAGTATTTT. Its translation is CASSLDSLQLASTDTQYF.

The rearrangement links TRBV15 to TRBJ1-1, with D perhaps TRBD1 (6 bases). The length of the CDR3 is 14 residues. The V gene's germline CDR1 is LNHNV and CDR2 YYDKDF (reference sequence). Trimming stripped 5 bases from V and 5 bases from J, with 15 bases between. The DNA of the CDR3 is TGTGCCACCAGCTGGCCTGAGGGGGAAACTGAAGCTTTCTTT. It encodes CATSWPEGETEAFF.

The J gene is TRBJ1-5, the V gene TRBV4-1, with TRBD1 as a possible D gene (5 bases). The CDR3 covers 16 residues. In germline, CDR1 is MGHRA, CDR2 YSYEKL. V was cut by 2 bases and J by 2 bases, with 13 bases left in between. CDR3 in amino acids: CASSQNIGGGNQPQHF. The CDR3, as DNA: TGCGCCAGCAGCCAAAATATCGGGGGGGGCAATCAGCCCCAGCATTTT.

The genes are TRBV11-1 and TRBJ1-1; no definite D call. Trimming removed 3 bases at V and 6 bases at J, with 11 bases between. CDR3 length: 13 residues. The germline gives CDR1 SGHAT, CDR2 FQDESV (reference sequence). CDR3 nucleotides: TGTGCCAGCAGCTTTTTAGTTGGTGCTGAAGCTTTCTTT. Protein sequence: CASSFLVGAEAFF.

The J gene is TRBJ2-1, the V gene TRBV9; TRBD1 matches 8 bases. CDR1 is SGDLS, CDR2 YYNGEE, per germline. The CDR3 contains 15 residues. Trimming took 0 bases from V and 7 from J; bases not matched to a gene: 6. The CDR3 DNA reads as TGTGCCAGCAGCGTAGGGGCAGGGGGCGGGAATGAGCAGTTCTTC. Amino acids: CASSVGAGGGNEQFF.

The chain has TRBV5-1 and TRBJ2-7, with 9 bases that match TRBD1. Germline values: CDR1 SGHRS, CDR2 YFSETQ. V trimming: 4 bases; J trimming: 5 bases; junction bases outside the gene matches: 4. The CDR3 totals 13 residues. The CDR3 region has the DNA TGCGCCAGCAGCCCCGGGACAGGGAACGAGCAGTACTTC. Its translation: CASSPGTGNEQYF.

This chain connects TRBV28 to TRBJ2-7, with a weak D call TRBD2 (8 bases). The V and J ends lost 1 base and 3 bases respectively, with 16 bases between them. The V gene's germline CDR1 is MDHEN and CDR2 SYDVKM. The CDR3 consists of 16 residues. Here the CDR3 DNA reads TGTGCCAGCAGTTTATCGGGACTAGGGGGCTTCTACGAGCAGTACGTC. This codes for CASSLSGLGGFYEQYV.

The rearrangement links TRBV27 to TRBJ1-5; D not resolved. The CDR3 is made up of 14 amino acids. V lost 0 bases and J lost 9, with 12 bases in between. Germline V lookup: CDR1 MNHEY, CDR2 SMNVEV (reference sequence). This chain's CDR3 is CASSLSGALRPQHF. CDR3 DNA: TGTGCCAGCAGTTTATCCGGAGCCTTGAGGCCCCAGCATTTT.

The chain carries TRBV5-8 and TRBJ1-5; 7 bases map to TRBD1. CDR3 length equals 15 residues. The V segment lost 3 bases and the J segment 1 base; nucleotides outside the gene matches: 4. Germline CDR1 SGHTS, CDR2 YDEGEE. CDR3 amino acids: CASSSGTASNQPQHF. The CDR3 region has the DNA TGTGCCAGCAGCTCTGGGACAGCCAGCAATCAGCCCCAGCATTTT. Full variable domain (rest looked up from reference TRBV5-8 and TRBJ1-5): EAGVTQSPTHLIKTRGQQATLRCSPISGHTSVYWYQQALGLGLQFLLWYDEGEERNRGNFPPRFSGRQFPNYSSELNVNALELEDSALYLCASSSGTASNQPQHFGDGTRLSIL.